One sample yielded the 32 T cell receptor beta chains listed below, sequenced in a study of blood T cell repertoires in COVID-19. Sequenced by immunoSEQ multiplex PCR; TCRdb stores in-frame clones only, minus some. The sample yields fewer than 35,000 clones, over 85% seen once. Sequencing used peripheral blood. The receptors were gathered from a man in his 70s with active or convalescent COVID-19.

The chain has TRBV9 and TRBJ1-4; no clear D gene. The CDR3 totals 13 residues. Trimming cost V 4 bases and J 7 bases, with 11 bases left between them. CDR1 SGDLS and CDR2 YYNGEE come from the germline V gene. The CDR3 region is CASSPPRGEKLFF. The CDR3, as DNA: TGTGCCAGCAGCCCGCCACGAGGTGAAAAACTGTTTTTT. Together with reference TRBV9 and TRBJ1-4, the CDR3 gives the full variable domain: DSGVTQTPKHLITATGQRVTLRCSPRSGDLSVYWYQQSLDQGLQFLIQYYNGEERAKGNILERFSAQQFPDLHSELNLSSLELGDSALYFCASSPPRGEKLFFGSGTQLSVL.

This chain uses TRBV6-6 with TRBJ1-2; 9 bases fit TRBD1. V gave up 10 bases and J gave up 8 bases; unmatched junction bases: 17. Germline assignment: CDR1 MNHNY and CDR2 SVGAGI (reference sequence). CDR3 length: 15 residues. CDR3 nucleotide sequence: TGTGCCACCAAATCCCGGGACAGGGCATCGGGAGGCTACACCTTC. Amino acid sequence: CATKSRDRASGGYTF.

The chain links TRBV6-5 to TRBJ1-6; 8 bases line up with TRBD1. Germline-derived CDR1 and CDR2 are MNHEY and SVGAGI. CDR3 size: 13 residues. Trimming removed 7 bases from V and 8 bases from J; junction bases left unmatched: 4. The CDR3: CASNAQGDSPLHF. CDR3 DNA: TGTGCCAGCAACGCACAGGGGGATTCACCCCTCCACTTT.

This sequence joins TRBV11-3 and TRBJ1-1; D is perhaps TRBD1 (5 bases). The ends were cut back, 1 base at V and 4 bases at J, with 13 bases in the middle. The CDR3 spans 15 residues. Germline values: CDR1 SGHNT, CDR2 YENEEA. The CDR3 spells CASSLGTGGGTEAFF. The CDR3 coding sequence is TGTGCCAGCAGCTTAGGCACGGGGGGTGGCACTGAAGCTTTCTTT.

The chain has TRBV6-2 or TRBV6-3 and TRBJ1-1; 7 nucleotides agree with TRBD1. The CDR3 runs to 13 residues. V lost 2 bases, J lost 5 bases, and 2 bases stayed unmatched. Germline CDR1 is MNHEY and CDR2 is SVGEGT. For the CDR3, the DNA is TGTGCCAGCAGTTACCAGGGGGAGACTGAAGCTTTCTTT. Translating it yields CASSYQGETEAFF.

CDR3 DNA: TGTGCCAGCAGCTTAGTGGCTGCCTCCAAGACCCAGTACTTC. This gives the protein CASSLVAASKTQYF. V gene TRBV7-9 combines with J gene TRBJ2-5; D is unclear. Trimming took off 1 base at V and 6 bases at J, with 12 bases between the two ends. The CDR3 runs to 14 residues. Germline CDR1 and CDR2: SEHNR and FQNEAQ (reference sequence).

V usage is TRBV11-2 and J usage is TRBJ1-1; TRBD1 might be the D (5 bases). Trimming stripped 3 bases from V and 5 bases from J, with 13 bases between. This CDR3 is 14 amino acids long. The V gene's germline CDR1 is SGHAT and CDR2 FQNNGV. The CDR3 sequence is CASSLHSGGTEAFF. CDR3 in DNA: TGTGCCAGCAGCTTGCACTCGGGGGGGACTGAAGCTTTCTTT.

The chain carries TRBV2 and TRBJ1-4, with D possibly matching TRBD1 (6 bases). V shed 6 bases and J shed 5 bases, with 16 bases lying between them. This CDR3 spans 15 amino acids. CDR1 and CDR2 from the germline V gene are SNHLY and FYNNEI. CDR3 sequence reads: CASSKIQGGNEKLFF. The CDR3 DNA reads as TGTGCCAGCAGCAAGATACAGGGCGGGAATGAAAAACTGTTTTTT.

The J gene is TRBJ1-3, the V gene TRBV12-3 or TRBV12-4; D gene unclear. V was pared by 1 base and J by 11 bases, with 12 bases between. This CDR3 is 13 amino acids long. CDR3 DNA sequence: TGTGCCAGCAGTTTAGATGGATCAGGCCCCATATATTTT. The encoded protein is CASSLDGSGPIYF.

The V gene is TRBV7-9, the J gene TRBJ2-3, with 9 nucleotides matching TRBD2. With 1 base clipped from V and 3 bases from J, the junction kept 11 bases outside the gene matches. The germline gives CDR1 SEHNR, CDR2 FQNEAQ (reference sequence). The CDR3 runs 18 residues. The DNA of the CDR3 is TGTGCCAGCAGCTTAGGGCGGTACGCGGGGGGGCCAACAGATACGCAGTATTTT. Its protein is CASSLGRYAGGPTDTQYF.

V usage is TRBV9 and J usage is TRBJ1-4; D is perhaps TRBD1 (6 bases). The germline V gene encodes CDR1 SGDLS and CDR2 YYNGEE. The length of the CDR3 is 15 residues. Trimming removed 4 bases from V and 4 bases from J, with 14 bases in between. CDR3 nucleotides: TGTGCCAGCAGCCTCCGGGACACCGGTAATGAAAAACTGTTTTTT. This translates into CASSLRDTGNEKLFF.

The rearrangement uses TRBV20-1 and TRBJ2-2; TRBD2 matches 8 bases. J gave up 1 base and V 3 bases, and 4 bases lay outside the gene matches. Germline loops: CDR1 DFQATT, CDR2 SNEGSKA (reference sequence). The CDR3 has 15 amino acids. The chain's CDR3 is CSASLAGGNTGELFF. CDR3 sequence (DNA): TGCAGTGCTAGTCTTGCGGGGGGGAACACCGGGGAGCTGTTTTTT.

The chain employs TRBV13 and TRBJ1-3; the D gene is possibly TRBD1 (6 bases). The length of the CDR3 is 15 residues. Looked up from germline, CDR1 is PRHDT and CDR2 is FYEKMQ (reference sequence). V lost 0 bases to trimming and J lost 0 bases, with 6 bases between them. CDR3 region: CASSLGGASGNTIYF. CDR3 bases: TGTGCCAGCAGCTTAGGGGGGGCCTCTGGAAACACCATATATTTT.

This clone was detected a few times. The chain joins TRBV4-2 to TRBJ1-1; TRBD1 is a possible D gene (5 bases). The CDR3 totals 14 residues. V was trimmed by 2 bases and J by 2 bases, leaving 9 bases between them. Germline CDR1 is LGHNA and CDR2 is YNFKEQ. The CDR3 region has the DNA TGTGCCAGCAGCCAACCAGACAGAAACACTGAAGCTTTCTTT. Amino acids: CASSQPDRNTEAFF.

V gene TRBV28 combines with J gene TRBJ2-3; weak D call: TRBD2 (6 bases). The germline V gene has CDR1 MDHEN and CDR2 SYDVKM. Between the trimmed V and J ends, which lost 5 bases and 3 bases, there was a span of 15 bases. The CDR3 covers 15 residues. The CDR3 sequence: CASSPGGSRTDTQYF. The CDR3 DNA sequence: TGTGCCAGCAGTCCCGGAGGGAGCAGGACAGATACGCAGTATTTT.

This chain uses TRBV18 with TRBJ2-1; 9 bases are a match to TRBD2. CDR3 length: 14 amino acids. Germline values: CDR1 KGHSH, CDR2 LQKENI. V trimming: 1 base; J trimming: 13 bases; junction bases outside the gene matches: 8. In nucleotides, the CDR3 is TGTGCCAGCTCACCACTAAGTAGCGGGAGATTCCAGTTCTTC. It is translated as CASSPLSSGRFQFF.

Only one count was recorded for this clone. The chain recombines TRBV5-1 with TRBJ1-4; the D is unclear. Germline CDR1 SGHRS, CDR2 YFSETQ. Trimming stripped 0 bases from V and 5 bases from J, with 11 bases between. CDR3 length: 15 residues. CDR3 amino acids: CASSLDGRLNEKLFF. Here the CDR3 DNA reads TGCGCCAGCAGCTTGGACGGCAGACTAAATGAAAAACTGTTTTTT.

This clone was seen just once. V usage is TRBV9 and J usage is TRBJ2-6; D possibly corresponds to TRBD2 (6 bases). The CDR3 runs 15 residues. Germline V gene lookup returns CDR1 SGDLS and CDR2 YYNGEE. The V end lost 3 bases, the J end lost 3 bases, and 10 bases lay between the germline ends. The CDR3: CASSELASGANVLTF. CDR3 nucleotides: TGTGCCAGCAGCGAGCTAGCGAGTGGGGCCAACGTCCTGACTTTC.

The chain employs TRBV6-6 and TRBJ2-2; TRBD2 aligns across 12 bases. Germline V lookup: CDR1 MNHNY, CDR2 SVGAGI (reference sequence). CDR3 length equals 15 residues. V was clipped by 5 bases and J by 4 bases; unmatched bases: 2. The CDR3 region is CASSLAGGFTGELFF. CDR3 nucleotides: TGTGCCAGCAGTCTAGCGGGGGGGTTCACCGGGGAGCTGTTTTTT.

J is TRBJ1-2 and V is TRBV6-1, with 11 bases identical to TRBD1. The germline gives CDR1 MNHNS, CDR2 SASEGT. The CDR3 runs 16 residues. V lost 2 bases, J lost 8 bases, and 10 bases stayed unmatched. The CDR3 reads CASSERTDRGRGGYTF. The CDR3 DNA sequence: TGTGCCAGCAGTGAACGAACGGACAGGGGGCGAGGAGGCTACACCTTC.

The V call is TRBV6-1, the J call TRBJ1-5; D gene ambiguous. The CDR3 has 16 residues. Germline V gene sequence: CDR1 MNHNS, CDR2 SASEGT. The V and J ends lost 1 base and 0 bases respectively, with 10 bases between them. CDR3 nucleotides: TGTGCCAGCAGTGAAGTTGGAGGGCATAGCAATCAGCCCCAGCATTTT. This translates into CASSEVGGHSNQPQHF.

The chain employs TRBV19 and TRBJ1-1, with D possibly TRBD1 on 5 matching bases. Germline assignment: CDR1 LNHDA and CDR2 SQIVND (reference sequence). The V end was cut by 8 bases, the J end by 5 bases, with 18 bases between. The CDR3 runs to 14 residues. The CDR3, as DNA: TGTGCCAGTGGACCAGGGCGAATCGGGACTGAAGCTTTCTTT. It codes for CASGPGRIGTEAFF.

The chain uses TRBV6-5 and TRBJ2-2; tentatively, D is TRBD2 (6 bases). Looked up from germline, CDR1 is MNHEY and CDR2 is SVGAGI. The V end lost 7 bases, the J end lost 3 bases, and 6 bases lay between the germline ends. This CDR3 is built from 12 residues. The CDR3 reads CASKRDTGELFF. In DNA, the CDR3 is TGTGCCAGCAAGCGGGACACCGGGGAGCTGTTTTTT.

The rearrangement links TRBV21-1 to TRBJ2-2; TRBD1 is the table's D call, not checked against the DNA. TRBV21-1 is classified as a pseudogene. The CDR3 loop spans 17 amino acids. This chain's CDR3 is CAGSTGISHSSPGELFF. In DNA form, the CDR3 reads TGTGCCGGATCAACAGGGATCTCACACAGCTCGCCCGGGGAGCTGTTTTTT.

V is TRBV7-2 and J is TRBJ2-7; possibly TRBD2 for D (5 bases). V was trimmed by 1 base and J by 0 bases, leaving 10 bases between them. Germline V gives CDR1 SGHTA, CDR2 FQGNSA. This CDR3 comprises 15 residues. Here the CDR3 reads CASSLGRGSSYEQYF. CDR3 DNA sequence: TGTGCCAGCAGCTTAGGACGGGGTAGCTCCTACGAGCAGTACTTC.

V gene TRBV6-2 or TRBV6-3 combines with J gene TRBJ1-4, with D perhaps matching TRBD1 (5 bases). This CDR3 region has 14 residues. Trimming left V 2 bases short and J 7 bases short, with 11 bases between. Germline CDR1 and CDR2: MNHEY and SVGEGT. CDR3 sequence: CASSYGQGGEKLFF. The CDR3 DNA is TGTGCCAGCAGTTACGGGCAGGGAGGTGAAAAACTGTTTTTT.

The chain uses TRBV6-6 and TRBJ2-2; D is unclear. Trimming took off 3 bases at V and 5 bases at J, with 7 bases between the two ends. The CDR3 extends over 13 amino acids. Germline loops: CDR1 MNHNY, CDR2 SVGAGI (reference sequence). CDR3 residues: CASSYSRTGELFF. The CDR3 region has the DNA TGTGCCAGCAGTTATTCGAGGACCGGGGAGCTGTTTTTT.

The chain has TRBV6-5 and TRBJ1-1; weak D call: TRBD1 (5 bases). Trimming removed 10 bases at V and 1 base at J, with 10 bases between. CDR3 length: 12 amino acids. Per germline, CDR1 MNHEY and CDR2 SVGAGI. CDR3 sequence: CANPGENTEAFF. The CDR3 DNA reads TGTGCCAACCCGGGGGAGAACACTGAAGCTTTCTTT.

This clone was found a few times. The chain combines TRBV5-4 with TRBJ1-3; 12 nucleotides agree with TRBD1. V trimming: 4 bases; J trimming: 0 bases; junction bases outside the gene matches: 5. Per germline, CDR1 SGHNT and CDR2 YYREEE (reference sequence). The CDR3 loop spans 17 amino acids. DNA for the CDR3: TGTGCCAGCAGCCCTGGGGACAGGGGGCCCTCTGGAAACACCATATATTTT. It is translated as CASSPGDRGPSGNTIYF.

This clone has just one count. The rearrangement uses TRBV2 and TRBJ2-3; 12 bases line up with TRBD2. The ends lost 2 bases at V and 5 bases at J; junction bases unmatched: 2. Germline V CDR1 and CDR2: SNHLY, FYNNEI. The CDR3 spans 15 residues. The CDR3 reads CASSESSGRGDTQYF. CDR3 nucleotide sequence: TGTGCCAGCAGTGAATCTAGCGGGAGGGGAGATACGCAGTATTTT.

V is TRBV7-9 and J is TRBJ2-3, with TRBD1 identical over 9 bases. Germline trimming cut 3 bases from V and 9 bases from J; bases unmatched to any gene: 10. Germline lookup yields CDR1 SEHNR and CDR2 FQNEAQ (reference sequence). There are 15 residues in the CDR3. CDR3 coding DNA: TGTGCCAGCAGCTTCGGACAGGGGAGCAGGGGGACGCAGTATTTT. Protein: CASSFGQGSRGTQYF.

This chain uses TRBV3-1 (or the pseudogene TRBV3-2) with TRBJ1-5; D is perhaps TRBD1 (6 bases). The germline V gene encodes CDR1 LGHDT and CDR2 YNNKEL (reference sequence). The germline V and J ends were trimmed by 6 bases and 9 bases, with 21 bases remaining between them. The CDR3 sequence is 15 residues long. The CDR3 sequence is CASSRDRSQSRPQHF. CDR3 DNA: TGTGCCAGCAGTCGAGACAGGTCTCAGTCAAGGCCCCAGCATTTT.